This T cell receptor beta chain appears in the sequencing data of a study of response to subunit inactivated influenza vaccine (dated by TCRdb to the late 2010s). With respect to the entire study: To follow how T cells responded to a trivalent subunit inactivated influenza vaccine, the researchers relied on deep quantitative profiling of the T cell receptor repertoire.

This clonotype was counted ten times or more. The antigen it recognizes is unknown. Base-call qualities are not available, and no considerably larger clone is one nucleotide away. The germline V gene encodes CDR1 MNHEY and CDR2 SMNVEV (reference sequence). V drops 5 bases and J drops 0 bases, leaving 10 bases in between. The CDR3 numbers 14 residues from cysteine through phenylalanine. The DNA shown is the 42-base CDR3, in frame from base 1. Library prep was done by RT-PCR. The listed sequencing device is Illumina HiSeq 2500. TCRdb reprocessing: public reads trimmed at Q25 with fastp, clones called with MiXCR, in-frame beta chains kept. CDR3 protein sequences are deduplicated, and each keeps its most common genes and DNA. This sample holds around 600,000 distinct CDR3 sequences; over 9% were observed only once. Approximately 10% of the sample is in the top ten clones. What the study reported, not specific to this receptor: The authors proposed that each seasonal influenza vaccination may bring in only a limited number of new T cells.

The sample was also linked to a second study, of T cells expressing NK-cell markers. As the second publication notes: 5'RACE template switching, by which a universal primer site and unique molecular identifiers were added, was used to make TCR beta cDNA libraries. TCR beta-chain repertoires were profiled in sorted CD3+CD56+NKG2C+, CD3+CD56+NKG2C- and CD3+CD56-NKG2C+ T-cell subsets from several donors. Among the eight sequenced donors, only one was HCMV-seronegative, while the other seven were HCMV-seropositive. In several experiments an anti-gammadeltaTCR antibody was added to restrict sorting to alphabetaTCR-expressing T cells. For roughly 6 donors, the dominant CD3+CD56+NKG2C+ clonotypes were among the top 10 CD8+ clonotypes and accounted for roughly 1.0-7.5% of CD8+ T cells. Those dominant clonotypes were again the most abundant among CD3+CD56-NKG2C+ cells in several donors, at about 28.3-65%. It remained unclear whether the expanded NKG2C-expressing T cell clones were specific for HCMV antigens. All eight donors whose samples were sequenced were randomly selected healthy volunteers, three of them men and five women. A commercial ELISA kit detecting HCMV-specific IgG in serum was used to determine HCMV serostatus. Ficoll density gradient centrifugation was used to isolate peripheral blood mononuclear cells from blood. For more than five donors, bulk peripheral blood T-cell repertoires were additionally sequenced from unsorted PBMC. cDNA synthesis was primed from the TCR beta constant segment, followed by two successive PCR amplification steps. The libraries were sequenced on Illumina HiSeq 2000/2500, MiSeq or NextSeq, producing 2 x 150 bp reads. MIGEC handled demultiplexing of the reads and grouping by UMI, while MiTCR was used to assemble and quantify clonotypes. Only TCR cDNA sequences supported by at least two reads were kept to exclude erroneous sequences. The tcR package was used for downstream repertoire analysis, and clonotypes were matched between fractions using CDR3 nucleotide sequence together with V segment. VDJmatch was used to annotate antigen specificity against VDJdb, with one amino acid substitution allowed in CDR3.

The source is a man in his forties or fifties who received an inactivated influenza vaccine. Donor details come from another sample of the same person, matched by shared clones. Sequencing used PBMCs from blood, obtained on the day of vaccination. Rearrangement joined TRBV27 to TRBJ1-1; the D gene remains uncertain. The CDR3 protein sequence reads: CASSTNEVNTEAFF. The DNA reads as follows: TGTGCCAGCAGTACAAACGAGGTGAACACTGAAGCTTTCTTT.